The 17 T cell receptor beta chains given below trace back to one sample, sequenced in a study of T cells after yellow fever vaccination. TCRdb re-derived calls from the 5' RACE reads in MiXCR, one entry per CDR3 protein. The repertoire holds roughly 260,000 distinct CDR3 sequences, with 10% to 15% as singletons. This specimen was CD4+ T cells sorted from PBMCs, taken 45 days after the yellow fever booster vaccination. These receptors all come from a man under 40 who received the YFV17D yellow fever vaccine.

The chain recombines TRBV5-1 with TRBJ2-6; 7 bases agree with TRBD1. CDR1 and CDR2 from the germline V gene are SGHRS and YFSETQ. The CDR3 consists of 15 residues. The junction had 0 bases not matched to a gene; V was cut back by 1 base and J by 2 bases. This chain's CDR3 is CASSLQGAGANVLTF. The CDR3 nucleotides are TGCGCCAGCAGCTTGCAGGGGGCTGGGGCCAACGTCCTGACTTTC.

The chain employs TRBV3-1 and TRBJ2-2, with D hard to call. This CDR3 has 13 amino acids. Trimming stripped 5 bases from V and 7 bases from J, with 11 bases between. The germline V gene encodes CDR1 LGHDT and CDR2 YNNKEL (reference sequence). CDR3 protein: CASSSTQDGELFF. CDR3 bases: TGTGCCAGCAGCTCCACCCAGGACGGGGAGCTGTTTTTT.

In DNA, the CDR3 is TGTGCCAGCAGCTTGGCACAGGGTTACAACAATGAGCAGTTCTTC. This sequence encodes CASSLAQGYNNEQFF. This chain connects TRBV5-6 to TRBJ2-1; D is perhaps TRBD1 (6 bases). V was pared by 0 bases and J by 5 bases, with 12 bases between. The CDR3 spans 15 residues. The germline gives CDR1 SGHDT, CDR2 YYEEEE.

This clonotype was seen a few times. The V call is TRBV7-8, the J call TRBJ2-2; the match to TRBD2 covers 8 bases. V lost 3 bases and J lost 3; bases outside the gene matches: 6. The CDR3 length is 16 residues. CDR1 and CDR2 from the germline V gene are SGHVS and FQNEAQ. The CDR3 loop reads CASSLESGSYTGELFF. The CDR3 DNA reads as TGTGCCAGCAGCTTGGAGAGCGGGAGCTACACCGGGGAGCTGTTTTTT.

The rearrangement links TRBV7-2 to TRBJ2-7, with D hard to call. CDR1 and CDR2 from the germline V gene are SGHTA and FQGNSA. Trimming removed 3 bases from V and 0 bases from J, with 6 bases in between. CDR3 length: 13 amino acids. The DNA of the CDR3 is TGTGCCAGCAGCTTTACGACCTCCTACGAGCAGTACTTC. Translating gives CASSFTTSYEQYF.

The chain links TRBV12-3 or TRBV12-4 to TRBJ1-5; TRBD1 agrees at 7 bases. CDR3 length equals 15 residues. V dropped 8 bases and J dropped 0; count of bases not matched to a gene: 7. The CDR3 DNA sequence: TGTGCCAGCGGGCGGGGACAGTATAGCAATCAGCCCCAGCATTTT. This sequence encodes CASGRGQYSNQPQHF.

This clonotype has at least ten counts. This rearrangement joins TRBV20-1 to TRBJ2-7, with D tentatively TRBD2 (6 bases). The CDR3 consists of 13 residues. V shed 6 bases and J shed 2 bases, with 14 bases lying between them. From germline, CDR1 is DFQATT and CDR2 SNEGSKA (reference sequence). The CDR3 is CSATVAATYEQYF. DNA of the CDR3: TGCAGTGCAACCGTAGCGGCGACCTACGAGCAGTACTTC.

This clonotype turned up a few times. V usage is TRBV20-1 and J usage is TRBJ1-1; TRBD1 matches at 11 bases. Germline V gene sequence: CDR1 DFQATT, CDR2 SNEGSKA (reference sequence). CDR3 length: 12 residues. J lost 10 bases, V lost 2 bases, and 3 bases had no gene match. The CDR3 coding sequence is TGCAGTGCTAGAACCGGGACAGGGGGAGCTTTCTTT. Translated: CSARTGTGGAFF.

This chain uses TRBV7-2 with TRBJ2-7, with D uncertain. CDR3 size: 14 residues. The V and J ends lost 2 bases and 7 bases respectively, with 15 bases between them. Germline V gene data show CDR1 as SGHTA and CDR2 as FQGNSA. This CDR3 is CASSLSGFLGEQYF. In DNA, the CDR3 is TGTGCCAGCAGCTTATCCGGGTTCCTGGGTGAGCAGTACTTC.

This clonotype has just a few counts. The CDR3 nucleotides are TGCAGTGCTAGTAGCGGGGGAGTACTTTACGAGCAGTACTTC. Its protein is CSASSGGVLYEQYF. This chain connects TRBV20-1 to TRBJ2-7; 9 bases are shared with TRBD2. After removal of 3 bases from V and 4 bases from J, the junction contained 7 bases not matched to a gene. This CDR3 contains 14 residues. Germline V gene data show CDR1 as DFQATT and CDR2 as SNEGSKA (reference sequence).

The J gene is TRBJ2-4, the V gene TRBV5-1; 16 nucleotides line up with TRBD2. The CDR3 covers 21 residues. Germline V lookup: CDR1 SGHRS, CDR2 YFSETQ. V lost 0 bases, J lost 0 bases, and 9 bases stayed unmatched. DNA for the CDR3: TGCGCCAGCAGCTTGGTCCCGGGACTAGCGGGAGGGATTGCAGCCAAAAACATTCAGTACTTC. It yields the protein CASSLVPGLAGGIAAKNIQYF.

V is TRBV12-3 or TRBV12-4 and J is TRBJ1-2; D perhaps matches TRBD1 (6 bases). Trimming took 6 bases from V and 4 from J, leaving 9 bases between them. The CDR3 contains 12 residues. The CDR3 coding sequence is TGTGCCAGCAGAGGGGGTGGCTATGGCTACACCTTC. Its translation is CASRGGGYGYTF.

The sample holds a few counts of this clonotype. The chain recombines TRBV4-3 with TRBJ2-2; 9 bases map to TRBD2. Germline assignment: CDR1 LGHNA and CDR2 YSLEER. V shed 3 bases and J 4 bases; nucleotides not matched to a gene: 3. There are 15 residues in the CDR3. CDR3 protein: CASSHSGLATGELFF. In DNA, the CDR3 is TGCGCCAGCAGCCACTCGGGACTAGCCACCGGGGAGCTGTTTTTT.

This clonotype was detected a few times. The rearrangement links TRBV10-3 to TRBJ2-3; TRBD2 matches at 7 bases. CDR1 and CDR2 from the germline V gene are ENHRY and SYGVKD. The junction had 5 bases not matched to a gene; V was cut back by 4 bases and J by 1 base. The CDR3 covers 15 residues. This CDR3 reads CAISAERDGTDTQYF. CDR3 nucleotide sequence: TGTGCCATCAGTGCGGAGCGGGATGGCACAGATACGCAGTATTTT.

Only one count was recorded for this clonotype. J is TRBJ1-1 and V is TRBV2; the D is unclear. V lost 4 bases and J lost 0, with 15 bases in between. The CDR3 length is 16 residues. Germline V gives CDR1 SNHLY, CDR2 FYNNEI. The CDR3 sequence is CASSVHSLSMNTEAFF. The CDR3 DNA reads as TGTGCCAGCAGTGTGCACAGTCTTTCTATGAACACTGAAGCTTTCTTT.

The sample holds a few counts of this clonotype. The chain couples TRBV3-1 to TRBJ2-3; the D gene could be TRBD1 or TRBD2 (5 bases each). The CDR3 has 15 amino acids. Trimming removed 0 bases from V and 3 bases from J, with 10 bases in between. From germline, CDR1 is LGHDT and CDR2 YNNKEL (reference sequence). CDR3 amino acids: CASSQELGTTDTQYF. DNA of the CDR3: TGTGCCAGCAGCCAAGAGTTGGGGACGACAGATACGCAGTATTTT.

The V and J genes are TRBV20-1 and TRBJ2-7, with 10 bases fitting TRBD2. The V segment lost 4 bases and the J segment 4 bases; nucleotides outside the gene matches: 7. Per the germline V gene, CDR1 is DFQATT and CDR2 is SNEGSKA (reference sequence). The CDR3 spans 14 residues. The CDR3 is CSANRAGGPYEQYF. In DNA, the CDR3 is TGCAGTGCTAATAGAGCGGGAGGGCCTTACGAGCAGTACTTC.